This T cell receptor (beta chain) originates from a study of T-cell reconstitution after alpha-beta-depleted transplantation in children (dated by TCRdb to about 2016). About the study as a whole: Using TCR repertoire profiling, the study followed T-cell immune reconstitution in a quantitative way in children after TCRalphabeta/CD19-depleted allogeneic hematopoietic cell transplantation.

Overall study results and their limits: The frequencies of hyperexpanded clones fell over the following months, and after one year, T-cell counts and TCRbeta diversity were mostly attributed to newly produced T cells. The apparently early recovery of alphabetaT-cell counts about two months after transplant reportedly depended on only several hundred rapidly expanded clones that came from non-depleted graft cells. In some patients, the high TCRbeta diversity seen at day 60 was put down to recipient T cells and intrathymic progenitors that had survived conditioning.

The method behind the library was PCR. Sequencing took place on an Illumina HiSeq 2500. TCR libraries were prepared with molecular barcoding, using unique molecular identifiers to normalize TCRbeta repertoire quantification. Using fastp trimming at Q25 and MiXCR clonotype assembly, TCRdb reanalyzed the public sequencing data and kept in-frame beta chains. CDR3 protein duplicates are merged, each entry listing the most common genes and DNA. The sample profile shows some 43,000 distinct CDR3 sequences; about a tenth of them were found once. The ten largest account for 27% of the sample. The time point label, as the study defines it: day 60 (about 2 months) after transplantation. What the treatment or condition label conveys for this sample: allogeneic hematopoietic cell transplantation with graft depleted of TCRalphabeta T cells and CD19 B cells. The transplant recipients were children given TCRalphabeta/CD19-depleted allogeneic hematopoietic cell grafts.

This clonotype was observed many times. Its antigen is still unknown. No per-base quality is available; no much larger clone lies one base away. V sheds 1 base and J sheds 1 base, leaving 8 bases between their ends. The germline V gene sets CDR1 to SGHDT and CDR2 to YYEEEE. Including cysteine and phenylalanine, the CDR3 has 14 amino acids. The DNA shown is the 42-base CDR3, in frame from base 1. Source: PBMCs, mostly from graft donor cells, taken 60 days after TCRalphabeta/CD19-depleted stem cell transplant. The clonotype was recovered from a male patient aged 2-15 years who had a stem cell transplant for chronic granulomatous disease, so the T cells may come from the graft donor. Recombination connected TRBV5-6 to TRBJ2-5; the best D guess is TRBD2, with 5 bases matching. The CDR3 loop reads CASSLFGVQETQYF. The bases read TGTGCCAGCAGCTTGTTCGGGGTCCAAGAGACCCAGTACTTC.